What follows are 5 T cell receptor beta chains derived from one specimen sequenced in a study of blood T cells in healthy people across ages. Primed by a sample-barcoded 5' primer and a J-beta primer mix, a second PCR proceeded for roughly 7 to 12 cycles. MiXCR, applied by TCRdb to the 5' RACE reads, yields one record per CDR3 protein. The sample has 1.5 million to 2 million distinct CDR3 sequences, approximately 28% seen once. Sequencing used blood. The receptors were sampled from a woman aged 30 to 39 in good health.

This clonotype was detected many times. The J gene is TRBJ2-4, the V gene TRBV5-5; D perhaps matches TRBD1 (5 bases). The CDR3 spans 13 residues. The V end lost 5 bases, the J end lost 1 base, and 7 bases lay between the germline ends. Germline V gene data show CDR1 as SGHKS and CDR2 as YYEKEE (reference sequence). CDR3 in amino acids: CASRQAAKNIQYF. CDR3 sequence (DNA): TGTGCCAGCAGACAGGCGGCCAAAAACATTCAGTACTTC.

This clonotype was counted ten times or more. The chain joins TRBV29-1 to TRBJ2-7; unclear D gene. CDR1 is SQVTM, CDR2 ANQGSEA, per germline. The CDR3 loop spans 13 amino acids. Deletions cut 6 bases from V and 2 bases from J, with 14 bases between. The CDR3 nucleotides read TGCAGCGTCGAATCCAAGACCCCCTACGAGCAGTACTTC. Amino acids: CSVESKTPYEQYF.

The chain couples TRBV10-2 to TRBJ1-1, with D possibly matching TRBD1 (6 bases). Germline CDR1 WSHSY, CDR2 SAAADI. Trimming took off 3 bases at V and 4 bases at J, with 15 bases between the two ends. CDR3 length: 15 residues. CDR3 sequence reads: CASSDPTGSGTEAFF. CDR3 sequence (DNA): TGCGCCAGCAGTGACCCAACAGGGTCGGGCACTGAAGCTTTCTTT.

The chain recombines TRBV6-1 with TRBJ1-1, with a weak D call TRBD1 (5 bases). CDR1 MNHNS and CDR2 SASEGT come from the germline V gene. The germline V and J ends were trimmed by 7 bases and 7 bases, with 25 bases remaining between them. The CDR3 runs 16 residues. The DNA for the CDR3 is TGTGCCAGCACCAGCGGGGACCCTGCGGGTTACTATGAAGCTTTCTTT. Translated: CASTSGDPAGYYEAFF.

The V gene is TRBV7-6, the J gene TRBJ2-7; 7 nucleotides line up with TRBD1. CDR3 length: 15 residues. Germline loops: CDR1 SGHVS, CDR2 FNYEAQ. Germline trimming cut 2 bases from V and 3 bases from J; bases unmatched to any gene: 7. This CDR3 reads CASSLHRGQHYEQYF. The CDR3 nucleotides are TGTGCCAGCAGCTTACACAGGGGCCAGCACTACGAGCAGTACTTC.